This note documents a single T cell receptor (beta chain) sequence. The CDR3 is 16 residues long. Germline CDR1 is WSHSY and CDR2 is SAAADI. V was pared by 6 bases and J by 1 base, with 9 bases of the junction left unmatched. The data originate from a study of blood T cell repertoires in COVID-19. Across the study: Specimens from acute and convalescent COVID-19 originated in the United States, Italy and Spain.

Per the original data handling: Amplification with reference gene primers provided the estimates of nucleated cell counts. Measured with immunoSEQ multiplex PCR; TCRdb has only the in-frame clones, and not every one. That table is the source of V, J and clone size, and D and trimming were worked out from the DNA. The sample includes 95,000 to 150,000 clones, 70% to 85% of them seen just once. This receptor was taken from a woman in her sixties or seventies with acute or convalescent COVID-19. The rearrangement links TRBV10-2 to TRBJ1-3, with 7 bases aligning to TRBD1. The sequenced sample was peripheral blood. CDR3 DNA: TGCGCCAGCAGACCTGGGACAGTACGATCTGGAAACACCATATATTTT. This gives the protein CASRPGTVRSGNTIYF.